This T cell receptor (beta chain) is drawn from a study of T cell changes during pregnancy in multiple sclerosis. V was clipped by 0 bases and J by 5 bases; unmatched bases: 3. CDR1 is SGHRS and CDR2 is YFSETQ in the germline V gene. The CDR3 sequence is 15 residues long. TCRdb keeps only in-frame clones here, not all; method: immunoSEQ multiplex PCR. Here the sample spans about 70,000 clones, approximately 92% being singletons. The receptor comes from a female donor with multiple sclerosis, enrolled in a pregnancy study. Sequencing used peripheral blood, obtained before pregnancy. This rearrangement joins TRBV5-1 to TRBJ2-2; 8 bases are shared with TRBD2. The CDR3 spells CASSLAAGATGELFF. The CDR3 DNA follows: TGCGCCAGCAGCTTGGCAGCGGGGGCGACCGGGGAGCTGTTTTTT.